This T cell receptor (beta chain) was retrieved from a study of neurological immune-mediated disorders. Study-level background: Of the multiple sclerosis patients, about 34 in total, roughly 30 were relapsing-remitting and 3 were secondary progressive.

Synthesis of cDNA used 5'RACE (with 10-nucleotide random UMIs). TCRdb analysed the 5' RACE reads with MiXCR anew, one entry per CDR3 protein. The data show roughly 60,000 distinct CDR3 sequences, over 3.5% seen once. Libraries from sorted cells each used some 1 million CD4+ or CD8+ T cells. Study-level results: HTLV-1-associated myelopathy displayed the greatest TCR clonal expansion, and multiple sclerosis exhibited the smallest, lower than that of healthy controls.

Losses at the gene ends were 4 bases for V and 2 bases for J; bases not matched to a gene: 5. Per the germline V gene, CDR1 is SGHRS and CDR2 is YFSETQ. This CDR3 contains 16 residues. This clonotype was seen ten or more times. Its antigen is not known. The sequence derives from a woman aged 40-49 years with multiple sclerosis. Material: CD4+ T cells from blood. This sequence joins TRBV5-1 and TRBJ2-5; 13 positions agree with TRBD2. CDR3 sequence: CASSPRTSGGQETQYF. In DNA form, the CDR3 reads TGCGCCAGCAGCCCCAGGACTAGCGGGGGACAAGAGACCCAGTACTTC.